This T cell receptor beta chain was profiled in a study of somatic mutations in cytotoxic T cells in rheumatoid arthritis. The study's findings and limits: It was found that CD8+ T-cell clonality in rheumatoid arthritis patients did not differ significantly from that in age-matched healthy controls. The authors did not adjust the slight TRBV07 underrepresentation in rheumatoid arthritis patients for multiple comparisons.

The data were produced by immunoSEQ multiplex PCR, yet TCRdb's version contains in-frame clones alone and is incomplete. The sample includes under 20,000 clones, 80% seen only once; the top ten take approximately 9.3%. CD4+ cells and CD8+ cells were each obtained through positive magnetic bead selection, and their purity was assessed by flow cytometry. From germline, CDR1 is MDHEN and CDR2 SYDVKM. Trimming took off 2 bases at V and 6 bases at J, with 7 bases between the two ends. CDR3 size: 12 residues. In regard to this clone: Its target is not known.

Sequencing was carried out using CD8+ T cells sorted from blood. The clonotype was recovered from an adult with rheumatoid arthritis. The chain carries TRBV28 and TRBJ1-1; D not certain. CDR3 DNA sequence: TGTGCCAGCAGTTTACGAGGTTCTGAAGCTTTCTTT. Protein sequence: CASSLRGSEAFF.